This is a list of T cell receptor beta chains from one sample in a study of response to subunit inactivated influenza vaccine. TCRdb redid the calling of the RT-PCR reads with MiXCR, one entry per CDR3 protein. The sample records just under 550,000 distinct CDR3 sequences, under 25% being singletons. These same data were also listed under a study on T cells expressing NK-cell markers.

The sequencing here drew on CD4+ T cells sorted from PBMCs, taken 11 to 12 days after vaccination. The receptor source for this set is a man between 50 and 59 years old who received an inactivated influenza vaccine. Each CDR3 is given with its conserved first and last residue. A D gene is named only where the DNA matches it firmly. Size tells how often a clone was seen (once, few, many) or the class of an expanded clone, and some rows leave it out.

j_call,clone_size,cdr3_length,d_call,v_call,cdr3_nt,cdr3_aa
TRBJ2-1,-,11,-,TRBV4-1,TGCGCCAGTAGGTGGGCCCATGAGCAGTTCTTC,CASRWAHEQFF
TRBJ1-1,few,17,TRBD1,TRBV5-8,TGTGCCAGCAGCCGGGGGGTGGCCAGGGGGCTGGACACTGAAGCTTTCTTT,CASSRGVARGLDTEAFF
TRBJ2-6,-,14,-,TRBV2,TGTGCCAGCAAAACCAGGGTTTTCGCCAACGTCCTGACTTTC,CASKTRVFANVLTF
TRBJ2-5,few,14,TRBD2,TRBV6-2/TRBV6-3,TGTGCCAGTAGTAGGACTAGCCTTCAAGAGACCCAGTACTTC,CASSRTSLQETQYF
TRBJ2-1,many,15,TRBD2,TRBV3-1,TGTGCCAGCAGCCAGGGACTACCCCCCTACAATGAGCAGTTCTTC,CASSQGLPPYNEQFF
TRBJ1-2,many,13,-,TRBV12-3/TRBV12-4,TGTGCCAGCAGTTTGCCCGGAGGCTATGGCTACACCTTC,CASSLPGGYGYTF
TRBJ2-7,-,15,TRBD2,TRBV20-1,TGCAGTGCTACCCGGTTTGGCGGGAGGATATACGAGCAGTACTTC,CSATRFGGRIYEQYF
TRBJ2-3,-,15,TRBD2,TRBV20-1,TGCAGTGCTAGAGATGGGCGGCGGGGGGCAGATACGCAGTATTTT,CSARDGRRGADTQYF
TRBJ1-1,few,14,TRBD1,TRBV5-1,TGCGCCAGCAGCCTCGAGACAGGGGGGACTGAAGCTTTCTTT,CASSLETGGTEAFF
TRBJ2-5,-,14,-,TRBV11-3,TGTGCCAGCAGCTTAAAGGGGCTTGGAGAGACCCAGTACTTC,CASSLKGLGETQYF
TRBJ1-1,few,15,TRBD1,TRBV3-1,TGTGCCAGCAGCCAAGCGGGGACAGCGAACACTGAAGCTTTCTTT,CASSQAGTANTEAFF
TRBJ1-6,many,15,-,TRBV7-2,TGTGCCAGCAGCTTAGATTCGGGGGCAAGGTCACCCCTCCACTTT,CASSLDSGARSPLHF
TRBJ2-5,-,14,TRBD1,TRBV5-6,TGTGCCAGCAGAGGACAGGGTCGGCAAGAGACCCAGTACTTC,CASRGQGRQETQYF
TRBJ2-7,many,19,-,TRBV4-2,TGTGCCAGCAGCGAAGATCAATTAGGGGGGCTATGGCTCCCCTACGAGCAGTACTTC,CASSEDQLGGLWLPYEQYF
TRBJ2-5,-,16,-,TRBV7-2,TGTGCCAGCAGCTTAGACGGTCTTGGGTGGCAAGAGACCCAGTACTTC,CASSLDGLGWQETQYF
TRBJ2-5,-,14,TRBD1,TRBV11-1,TGTGCCAGCAGCTCGAGACAGGGGTGGGAGACCCAGTACTTC,CASSSRQGWETQYF
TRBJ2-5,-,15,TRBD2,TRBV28,TGTGCCAGCAGTACCCCGGGACTAGGGCTAGAGACCCAGTACTTC,CASSTPGLGLETQYF
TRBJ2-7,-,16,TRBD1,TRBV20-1,TGCAGTGCTATGGTGACCGGGACAGGTTCCTCCTACGAGCAGTACTTC,CSAMVTGTGSSYEQYF
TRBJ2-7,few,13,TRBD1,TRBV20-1,TGCAGTGCTAGTTCCCCGACAGGGCCGGGGCAGTACTTC,CSASSPTGPGQYF
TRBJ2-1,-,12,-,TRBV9,TGTGCCAGCAGCGAACGGGGGAATGAGCAGTTCTTC,CASSERGNEQFF
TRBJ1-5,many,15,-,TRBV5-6,TGTGCCAGCAGTTTAGGTGGGCTTAGCAATCAGCCCCAGCATTTT,CASSLGGLSNQPQHF
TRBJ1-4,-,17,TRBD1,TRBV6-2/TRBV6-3,TGTGCCAGCAGACAGGACAGGGCAGAAGGTCTTGGTGAAAAACTGTTTTTT,CASRQDRAEGLGEKLFF
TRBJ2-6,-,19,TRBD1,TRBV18,TGTGCCAGCTCACTTTTTACCGGGACAGGGAGCTCTGGGGCCAACGTCCTGACTTTC,CASSLFTGTGSSGANVLTF
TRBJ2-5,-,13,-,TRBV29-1,TGCAGCGTTGAAGGAATGAGGGGGGAGACCCAGTACTTC,CSVEGMRGETQYF
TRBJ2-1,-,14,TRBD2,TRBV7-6,TGTGCCAGCAGCTTCGCTAGCGGGTTTGATGAGCAGTTCTTC,CASSFASGFDEQFF
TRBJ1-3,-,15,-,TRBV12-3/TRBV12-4,TGTGCCAGCAGGATGGGGGGGGCTTCTGGAAACACCATATATTTT,CASRMGGASGNTIYF
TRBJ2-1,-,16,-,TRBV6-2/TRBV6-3,TGTGCCAGCAGTACAGCCTTCAAGCGGCGTAACAATGAGCAGTTCTTC,CASSTAFKRRNNEQFF
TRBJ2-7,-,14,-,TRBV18,TGTGCCAGCTCACCCAAGACGGGAGCCTACGAGCAGTACTTC,CASSPKTGAYEQYF
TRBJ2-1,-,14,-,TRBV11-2,TGTGCCAGCAGCCGGGCGGCTAGCGCGGGTGAGCAGTTCTTC,CASSRAASAGEQFF
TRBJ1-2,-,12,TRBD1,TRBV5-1,TGCGCCAGCAGCGGTACAGGGGATGGCTACACCTTC,CASSGTGDGYTF
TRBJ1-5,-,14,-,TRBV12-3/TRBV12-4,TGTGCCAGCAGCCAGGGACGGATCAATCAGCCCCAGCATTTT,CASSQGRINQPQHF
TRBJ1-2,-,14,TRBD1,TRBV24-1,TGTGCCACCAGTACCAACAGGGGGGAAGGTGGCTACACCTTC,CATSTNRGEGGYTF
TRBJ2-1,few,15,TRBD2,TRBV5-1,TGCGCCAGCAGCTTAGGGACTAGCGGGAGGGGCGAGCAGTTCTTC,CASSLGTSGRGEQFF
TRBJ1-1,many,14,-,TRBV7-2,TGTGCCAGCAGCTTACAGGGAGCTCGCACTGAAGCTTTCTTT,CASSLQGARTEAFF
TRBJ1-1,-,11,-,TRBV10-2,TGCGCCAGCACCGGTAGGGCAGAAGCTTTCTTT,CASTGRAEAFF
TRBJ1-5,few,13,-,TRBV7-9,TGTGCCAGCAGCCCCCGGGGAGATCAGCCCCAGCATTTT,CASSPRGDQPQHF
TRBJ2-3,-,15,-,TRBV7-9,TGTGCCAGCAGCCCTAGACAGGAAGGGTCAGATACGCAGTATTTT,CASSPRQEGSDTQYF
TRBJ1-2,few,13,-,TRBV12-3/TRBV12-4,TGTGCCAGCAGTTTAGAAGCTAACTATGGCTACACCTTC,CASSLEANYGYTF
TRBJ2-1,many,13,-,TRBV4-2,TGTGCCAGCGCGGTAGCGCTAGACAATGAGCAGTTCTTC,CASAVALDNEQFF
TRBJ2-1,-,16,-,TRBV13,TGTGCCAGCAGCTTCTTCGTGGGTTTGGCCTACAATGAGCAGTTCTTC,CASSFFVGLAYNEQFF
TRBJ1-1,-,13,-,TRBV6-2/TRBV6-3,TGTGCCAGCAGTTACACCACCAGAACTGAAGCTTTCTTT,CASSYTTRTEAFF